The rows below give T cell receptor beta chains drawn from one sample of a study of shared clonotypes between healthy human individuals. Some clones are missing from TCRdb's copy, which holds only in-frame ones; the method was immunoSEQ multiplex PCR. The data hold over 2 million clones, with about 95% observed a single time. Sequencing used naive CD8+ T cells sorted from blood. Every receptor here comes from a man younger than 35 in good health. CDR3s include the opening cysteine and the closing phenylalanine or tryptophan. Fields, in order: D gene, J gene, V gene, clone size, CDR3 DNA, CDR3 protein. A D gene is named only where the DNA matches it firmly. Where a row states a size, it is once, few, many or the class of an expanded clone; other rows omit it.

D gene: TRBD1; J gene: TRBJ2-7; V gene: TRBV7-2; clone size: .; CDR3 DNA: TGTGCCAGCAGCTTAGTTTTACAGGGGCCCCACGAGCAGTACTTC; CDR3 protein: CASSLVLQGPHEQYF
D gene: TRBD2; J gene: TRBJ2-7; V gene: TRBV7-8; clone size: .; CDR3 DNA: TGTGCCAGCAGCTCTGGTAGCGGGTTCTCCTACGAGCAGTACTTC; CDR3 protein: CASSSGSGFSYEQYF
D gene: TRBD1; J gene: TRBJ1-4; V gene: TRBV30; clone size: once; CDR3 DNA: TGTGCCTGGAGTGTAACCCGACAGGGGTGGGAAAAACTGTTTTTT; CDR3 protein: CAWSVTRQGWEKLFF
D gene: TRBD1; J gene: TRBJ1-5; V gene: TRBV6-1; clone size: .; CDR3 DNA: TGTGCCAGCAGTGGGGGGACAGGGTCCAATCAGCCCCAGCATTTT; CDR3 protein: CASSGGTGSNQPQHF
D gene: TRBD2; J gene: TRBJ2-2; V gene: TRBV7-6; clone size: .; CDR3 DNA: TGTGCCAGCAGCGTCTTAACGGGAGGGGAATCGGGCACCGGGGAGCTGTTTTTT; CDR3 protein: CASSVLTGGESGTGELFF
D gene: .; J gene: TRBJ1-2; V gene: TRBV19; clone size: .; CDR3 DNA: TGTGCCAGTAGTAATGTCGGACCGTTGAACTATGGCTACACCTTC; CDR3 protein: CASSNVGPLNYGYTF
D gene: .; J gene: TRBJ1-3; V gene: TRBV27; clone size: .; CDR3 DNA: TGTGCCAGCAGTCCTACGAACTCTGGAAACACCATATATTTT; CDR3 protein: CASSPTNSGNTIYF
D gene: .; J gene: TRBJ1-4; V gene: TRBV15; clone size: .; CDR3 DNA: TGTGCCACCAGCAGACCGGACCTCGGAGAAAAACTGTTTTTT; CDR3 protein: CATSRPDLGEKLFF
D gene: .; J gene: TRBJ2-7; V gene: TRBV13; clone size: .; CDR3 DNA: TGTGCCAGCAGCCAACGAGGAGGAGGGAGCTCCTACGAGCAGTACTTC; CDR3 protein: CASSQRGGGSSYEQYF
D gene: .; J gene: TRBJ2-7; V gene: TRBV4-3; clone size: .; CDR3 DNA: TGCGCCAGCAGCCAGGTGGAGAATTTCTACGAGCAGTACTTC; CDR3 protein: CASSQVENFYEQYF
D gene: TRBD2; J gene: TRBJ2-3; V gene: TRBV6-5; clone size: .; CDR3 DNA: TGTGCCAGCAGTTTCCTAGCGGGGGGGCTGGGAGATACGCAGTATTTT; CDR3 protein: CASSFLAGGLGDTQYF
D gene: .; J gene: TRBJ2-3; V gene: TRBV10-3; clone size: .; CDR3 DNA: TGTGCCATCACGTCAGGGGTCATCACAGATACGCAGTATTTT; CDR3 protein: CAITSGVITDTQYF
D gene: .; J gene: TRBJ1-5; V gene: TRBV6-5; clone size: .; CDR3 DNA: TGTGCCAGCAGTTACTCTAGGGTCACCCAGCCCCAGCATTTT; CDR3 protein: CASSYSRVTQPQHF
D gene: .; J gene: TRBJ2-2; V gene: TRBV7-3; clone size: .; CDR3 DNA: TGTGCCAGCAGCTTACTAATAGCCACCGGGGAGCTGTTTTTT; CDR3 protein: CASSLLIATGELFF
D gene: .; J gene: TRBJ1-5; V gene: TRBV27; clone size: .; CDR3 DNA: TGTGCCAGCAGTCCTTCTCAAAGCAATCAGCCCCAGCATTTT; CDR3 protein: CASSPSQSNQPQHF
D gene: TRBD1; J gene: TRBJ2-7; V gene: TRBV6-6; clone size: .; CDR3 DNA: TGTGCCAGCAGTGCCGAGACAGGGACCTACGAGCAGTACTTC; CDR3 protein: CASSAETGTYEQYF
D gene: TRBD2; J gene: TRBJ2-3; V gene: TRBV7-9; clone size: .; CDR3 DNA: TGTGCCAGCAGCAGGGGACTAGCGGGGCACACAGATACGCAGTATTTT; CDR3 protein: CASSRGLAGHTDTQYF
D gene: .; J gene: TRBJ2-5; V gene: TRBV7-9; clone size: .; CDR3 DNA: TGTGCCAGCAGCTTGGCAGGGTCCCAAGAGACCCAGTACTTC; CDR3 protein: CASSLAGSQETQYF
D gene: .; J gene: TRBJ1-5; V gene: TRBV27; clone size: .; CDR3 DNA: TGTGCCAGCAGTTTGACGGGACCCCCCATTCCTCAGCCCCAGCATTTT; CDR3 protein: CASSLTGPPIPQPQHF
D gene: .; J gene: TRBJ2-7; V gene: TRBV9; clone size: .; CDR3 DNA: TGTGCCAGCAGCTCAGGGACATTAGCCTACGAGCAGTACTTC; CDR3 protein: CASSSGTLAYEQYF
D gene: .; J gene: TRBJ2-3; V gene: TRBV28; clone size: .; CDR3 DNA: TGTGCCAGCTACCCCCGGGACGTTCGAGATACGCAGTATTTT; CDR3 protein: CASYPRDVRDTQYF
D gene: .; J gene: TRBJ1-5; V gene: TRBV28; clone size: .; CDR3 DNA: TGTGCCAGCAGTTTCGACAGAGAGGTTATTCAGCCCCAGCATTTT; CDR3 protein: CASSFDREVIQPQHF
D gene: TRBD2; J gene: TRBJ2-1; V gene: TRBV6-5; clone size: .; CDR3 DNA: TGTGCCAGCAGTTACGCGTTCGGGACTACCAATGAGCAGTTCTTC; CDR3 protein: CASSYAFGTTNEQFF
D gene: .; J gene: TRBJ2-3; V gene: TRBV2; clone size: once; CDR3 DNA: TGTGCCAGCAGTGAGAGCGGGTTGAGGACAGATACGCAGTATTTT; CDR3 protein: CASSESGLRTDTQYF
D gene: .; J gene: TRBJ1-6; V gene: TRBV30; clone size: once; CDR3 DNA: TGTGCCTGGAGTGGGTTGGGGAGCTCCTATAATTCACCCCTCCACTTT; CDR3 protein: CAWSGLGSSYNSPLHF
D gene: .; J gene: TRBJ1-2; V gene: TRBV27; clone size: .; CDR3 DNA: TGTGCCAGCAGTCTACGCCGGGAGCCGTACGGCTACACCTTC; CDR3 protein: CASSLRREPYGYTF
D gene: .; J gene: TRBJ1-5; V gene: TRBV5-1; clone size: .; CDR3 DNA: TGCGCCAGCATGCCCGTTAGCAATCAGCCCCAGCATTTT; CDR3 protein: CASMPVSNQPQHF
D gene: TRBD2; J gene: TRBJ2-1; V gene: TRBV6-4; clone size: .; CDR3 DNA: TGTGCCAGCAGTGAAGTTAGCGGGAATGAGCAGTTCTTC; CDR3 protein: CASSEVSGNEQFF
D gene: TRBD1; J gene: TRBJ2-7; V gene: TRBV12-5; clone size: .; CDR3 DNA: TGTGCTAGTGCATTTTGGACAGGGGCCTACGAGCAGTACTTC; CDR3 protein: CASAFWTGAYEQYF
D gene: .; J gene: TRBJ2-7; V gene: TRBV6-5; clone size: .; CDR3 DNA: TGTGCCAGCAGTTACGAACGGACGACTTACGCAGGCGAGCAGTACTTC; CDR3 protein: CASSYERTTYAGEQYF
D gene: TRBD2; J gene: TRBJ2-2; V gene: TRBV13; clone size: .; CDR3 DNA: TGTGCCAGCAGCGTCCCGGGACTAGCGGCCACCGGGGAGCTGTTTTTT; CDR3 protein: CASSVPGLAATGELFF
D gene: .; J gene: TRBJ2-1; V gene: TRBV6-5; clone size: .; CDR3 DNA: TGTGCCAGCAGACCTAAGGGAGTAACCTACAATGAGCAGTTCTTC; CDR3 protein: CASRPKGVTYNEQFF
D gene: .; J gene: TRBJ1-1; V gene: TRBV30; clone size: .; CDR3 DNA: TGTGCCTGGAGTGTTTTTAGGAACACTGAAGCTTTCTTT; CDR3 protein: CAWSVFRNTEAFF
D gene: .; J gene: TRBJ2-5; V gene: TRBV4-1; clone size: .; CDR3 DNA: TGCGCCAGCAGCTCTCCGGGGCATGAGGCGGAGACCCAGTACTTC; CDR3 protein: CASSSPGHEAETQYF
D gene: TRBD2; J gene: TRBJ2-3; V gene: TRBV9; clone size: .; CDR3 DNA: TGTGCCAGCAGCACTAGCGGGAGTAGGACAGATACGCAGTATTTT; CDR3 protein: CASSTSGSRTDTQYF
D gene: TRBD2; J gene: TRBJ2-7; V gene: TRBV7-9; clone size: .; CDR3 DNA: TGTGCCAGCAGCCCCGTGGGGCGGGGGGGCGACGAGCAGTACTTC; CDR3 protein: CASSPVGRGGDEQYF
D gene: TRBD2; J gene: TRBJ2-1; V gene: TRBV27; clone size: .; CDR3 DNA: TGTGCCAGCTTCGATCTAGCGGGGCAGAATGAGCAGTTCTTC; CDR3 protein: CASFDLAGQNEQFF
D gene: .; J gene: TRBJ2-7; V gene: TRBV4-1; clone size: .; CDR3 DNA: TGCGCCAGCAGCCACCTACGAGGGGGCTCCTACGAGCAGTACTTC; CDR3 protein: CASSHLRGGSYEQYF
D gene: .; J gene: TRBJ2-1; V gene: TRBV6-1; clone size: .; CDR3 DNA: TGTGCCAGCAGTGAAAGCCCATTAACATACAATGAGCAGTTCTTC; CDR3 protein: CASSESPLTYNEQFF
D gene: TRBD2; J gene: TRBJ2-7; V gene: TRBV4-3; clone size: .; CDR3 DNA: TGCGCCAGCAGCCAGGGGACTAGCGGGAGCCCCGCCGAGCAGTACTTC; CDR3 protein: CASSQGTSGSPAEQYF
D gene: TRBD2; J gene: TRBJ2-1; V gene: TRBV27; clone size: .; CDR3 DNA: TGTGCCACGCGGCTAGCGGGAAAGAGCTCCTACAATGAGCAGTTCTTC; CDR3 protein: CATRLAGKSSYNEQFF
D gene: .; J gene: TRBJ1-2; V gene: TRBV5-4; clone size: .; CDR3 DNA: TGTGCCAGCAGCTTCGGCGCGCAGGGGCCACCGGGGGACTATGGCTACACCTTC; CDR3 protein: CASSFGAQGPPGDYGYTF
D gene: .; J gene: TRBJ1-1; V gene: TRBV19; clone size: .; CDR3 DNA: TGTGCCAGTAGTATAGACGGGACCCTGAACACTGAAGCTTTCTTT; CDR3 protein: CASSIDGTLNTEAFF
D gene: TRBD1; J gene: TRBJ2-7; V gene: TRBV4-1; clone size: .; CDR3 DNA: TGCGCCAGCAGCCAGGGACAGGGGACCTCCTACGAGCAGTACTTC; CDR3 protein: CASSQGQGTSYEQYF
D gene: TRBD2; J gene: TRBJ2-5; V gene: TRBV2; clone size: .; CDR3 DNA: TGTGCCAGCAGTGAAAACGGGGGGGCGGAGACCCAGTACTTC; CDR3 protein: CASSENGGAETQYF
D gene: TRBD1; J gene: TRBJ2-5; V gene: TRBV27; clone size: .; CDR3 DNA: TGTGCCAGCAGTTTTGGCCCGGGACAGGGGCGGGAGACCCAGTACTTC; CDR3 protein: CASSFGPGQGRETQYF
D gene: TRBD2; J gene: TRBJ2-7; V gene: TRBV5-1; clone size: .; CDR3 DNA: TGCGCCAGCAGCGTAACTAGCGGGGGGATCACCTACGAGCAGTACTTC; CDR3 protein: CASSVTSGGITYEQYF
D gene: TRBD2; J gene: TRBJ2-3; V gene: TRBV4-1; clone size: .; CDR3 DNA: TGCGCCAGCAGCCCTACTGGCGGGAGGGCCGTTTTTACAGATACGCAGTATTTT; CDR3 protein: CASSPTGGRAVFTDTQYF
D gene: .; J gene: TRBJ2-2; V gene: TRBV6-5; clone size: once; CDR3 DNA: TGTGCCAGCAGTTACCCAGGATCCACCGGGGAGCTGTTTTTT; CDR3 protein: CASSYPGSTGELFF
D gene: .; J gene: TRBJ1-5; V gene: TRBV15; clone size: few; CDR3 DNA: TGTGCCACCAGCAGGGCGGTACAGGAAGATCAGCCCCAGCATTTT; CDR3 protein: CATSRAVQEDQPQHF
D gene: .; J gene: TRBJ2-1; V gene: TRBV4-1; clone size: .; CDR3 DNA: TGCGCCAGCAGCGCGGAGGGCGTCCCCGGCTACAATGAGCAGTTCTTC; CDR3 protein: CASSAEGVPGYNEQFF
D gene: .; J gene: TRBJ2-3; V gene: TRBV5-1; clone size: .; CDR3 DNA: TGCGCCAGCAGCCCCGGGCAGCTAAGCACAGATACGCAGTATTTT; CDR3 protein: CASSPGQLSTDTQYF
D gene: TRBD1; J gene: TRBJ1-3; V gene: TRBV5-1; clone size: .; CDR3 DNA: TGCGCCAGCAGTCCCGGGACAGGGGTCTCTGGAAACACCATATATTTT; CDR3 protein: CASSPGTGVSGNTIYF